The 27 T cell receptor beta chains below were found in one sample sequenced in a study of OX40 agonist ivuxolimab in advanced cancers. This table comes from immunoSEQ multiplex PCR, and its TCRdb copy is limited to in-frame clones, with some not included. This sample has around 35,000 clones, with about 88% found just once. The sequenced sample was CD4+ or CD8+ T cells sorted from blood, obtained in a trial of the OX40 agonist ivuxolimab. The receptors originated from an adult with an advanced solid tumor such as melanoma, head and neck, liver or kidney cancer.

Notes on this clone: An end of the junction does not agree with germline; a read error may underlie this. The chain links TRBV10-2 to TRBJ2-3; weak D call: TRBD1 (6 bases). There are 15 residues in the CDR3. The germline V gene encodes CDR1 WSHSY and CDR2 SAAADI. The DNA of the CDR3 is TGCGTCAGCAGTGCCAGGGGAGTGGGCACAGATACGCAGTATTTT. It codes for CVSSARGVGTDTQYF.

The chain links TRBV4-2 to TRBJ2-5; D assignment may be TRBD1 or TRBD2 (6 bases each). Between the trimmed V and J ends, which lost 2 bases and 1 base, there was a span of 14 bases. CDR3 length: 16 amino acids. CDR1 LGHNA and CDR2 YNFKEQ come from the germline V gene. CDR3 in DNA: TGTGCCAGCAGCCAATTCGGGGGCGCCAGCCAAGAGACCCAGTACTTC. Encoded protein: CASSQFGGASQETQYF.

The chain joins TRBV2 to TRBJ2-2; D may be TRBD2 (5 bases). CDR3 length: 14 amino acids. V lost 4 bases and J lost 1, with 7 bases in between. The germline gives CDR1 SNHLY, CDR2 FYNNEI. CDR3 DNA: TGTGCCAGCAGTGTGGCGGGGAACACCGGGGAGCTGTTTTTT. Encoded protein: CASSVAGNTGELFF. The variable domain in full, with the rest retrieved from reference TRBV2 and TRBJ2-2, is EPEVTQTPSHQVTQMGQEVILRCVPISNHLYFYWYRQILGQKVEFLVSFYNNEISEKSEIFDDQFSVERPDGSNFTLKIRSTKLEDSAMYFCASSVAGNTGELFFGEGSRLTVL.

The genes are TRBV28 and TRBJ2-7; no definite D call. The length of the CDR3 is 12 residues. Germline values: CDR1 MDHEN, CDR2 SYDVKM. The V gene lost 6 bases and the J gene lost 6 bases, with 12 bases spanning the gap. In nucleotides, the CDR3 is TGTGCCAGCAGCAAGGAAGGGCGCGAGCAGTACTTC. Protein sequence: CASSKEGREQYF.

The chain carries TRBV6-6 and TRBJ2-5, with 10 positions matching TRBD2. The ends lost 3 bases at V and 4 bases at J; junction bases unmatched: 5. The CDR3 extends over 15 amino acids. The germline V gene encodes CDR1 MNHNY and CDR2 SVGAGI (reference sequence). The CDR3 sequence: CASSYPSGGGETQYF. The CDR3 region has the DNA TGTGCCAGCAGTTATCCCAGCGGGGGGGGAGAGACCCAGTACTTC.

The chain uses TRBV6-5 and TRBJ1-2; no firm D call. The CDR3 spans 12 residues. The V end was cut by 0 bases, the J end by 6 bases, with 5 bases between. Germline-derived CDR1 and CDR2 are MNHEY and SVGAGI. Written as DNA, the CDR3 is TGTGCCAGCAGTTACTCAGGAGATGGCTACACCTTC. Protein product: CASSYSGDGYTF.

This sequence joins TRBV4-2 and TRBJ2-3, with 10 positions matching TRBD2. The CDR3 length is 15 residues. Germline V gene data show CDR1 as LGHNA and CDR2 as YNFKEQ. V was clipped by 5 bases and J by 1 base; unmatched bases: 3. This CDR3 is CASSAGTSGTDTQYF. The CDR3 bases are TGTGCCAGCAGCGCCGGGACTAGCGGCACAGATACGCAGTATTTT.

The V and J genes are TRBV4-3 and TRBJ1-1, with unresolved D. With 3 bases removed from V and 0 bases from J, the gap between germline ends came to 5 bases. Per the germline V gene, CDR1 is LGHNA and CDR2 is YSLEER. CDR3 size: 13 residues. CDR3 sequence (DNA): TGCGCCAGCAGCCAGCAGATGAACACTGAAGCTTTCTTT. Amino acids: CASSQQMNTEAFF.

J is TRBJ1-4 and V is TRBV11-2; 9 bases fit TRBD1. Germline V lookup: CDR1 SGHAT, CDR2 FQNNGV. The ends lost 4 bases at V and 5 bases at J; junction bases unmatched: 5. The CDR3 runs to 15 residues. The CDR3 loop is CASSSPGQGNEKLFF. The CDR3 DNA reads TGTGCCAGCAGCTCCCCGGGACAGGGAAATGAAAAACTGTTTTTT. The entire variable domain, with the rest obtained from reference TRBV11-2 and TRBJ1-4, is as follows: EAGVAQSPRYKIIEKRQSVAFWCNPISGHATLYWYQQILGQGPKLLIQFQNNGVVDDSQLPKDRFSAERLKGVDSTLKIQPAKLEDSAVYLCASSSPGQGNEKLFFGSGTQLSVL.

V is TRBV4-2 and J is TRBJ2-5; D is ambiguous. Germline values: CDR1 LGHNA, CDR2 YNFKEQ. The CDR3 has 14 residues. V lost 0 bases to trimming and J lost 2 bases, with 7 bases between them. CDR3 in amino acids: CASSQDPGQETQYF. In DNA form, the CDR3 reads TGTGCCAGCAGCCAAGACCCAGGTCAAGAGACCCAGTACTTC.

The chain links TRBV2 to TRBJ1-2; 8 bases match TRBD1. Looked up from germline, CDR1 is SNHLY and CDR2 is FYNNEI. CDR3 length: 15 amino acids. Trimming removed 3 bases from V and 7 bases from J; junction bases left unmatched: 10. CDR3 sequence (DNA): TGTGCCAGCAGTGATCCCCGGACAGGGAGCTCTGGCTACACCTTC. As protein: CASSDPRTGSSGYTF.

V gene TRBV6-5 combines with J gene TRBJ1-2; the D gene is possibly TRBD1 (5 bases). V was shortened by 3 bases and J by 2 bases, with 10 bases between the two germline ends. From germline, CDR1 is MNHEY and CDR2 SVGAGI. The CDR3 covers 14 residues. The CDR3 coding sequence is TGTGCCAGCAGTTATAGCCGGGGGAACTATGGCTACACCTTC. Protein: CASSYSRGNYGYTF.

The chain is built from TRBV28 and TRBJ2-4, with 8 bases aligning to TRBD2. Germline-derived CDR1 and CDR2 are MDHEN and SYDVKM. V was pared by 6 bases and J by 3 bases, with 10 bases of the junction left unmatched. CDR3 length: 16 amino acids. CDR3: CASRGVAGGFKNIQYF. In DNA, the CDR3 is TGTGCCAGCAGAGGTGTGGCGGGGGGTTTCAAAAACATTCAGTACTTC.

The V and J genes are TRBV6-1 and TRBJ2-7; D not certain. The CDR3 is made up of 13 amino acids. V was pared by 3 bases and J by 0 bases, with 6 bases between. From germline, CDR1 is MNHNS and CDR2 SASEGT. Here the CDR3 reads CASSDYTSYEQYF. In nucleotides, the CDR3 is TGTGCCAGCAGTGATTACACCTCCTACGAGCAGTACTTC.

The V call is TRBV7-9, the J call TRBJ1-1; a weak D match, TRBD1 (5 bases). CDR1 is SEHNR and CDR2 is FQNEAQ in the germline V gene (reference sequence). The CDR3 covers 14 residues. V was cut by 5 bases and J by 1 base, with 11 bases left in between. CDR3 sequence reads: CASSQARENTEAFF. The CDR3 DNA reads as TGTGCCAGCAGCCAGGCCAGGGAGAACACTGAAGCTTTCTTT.

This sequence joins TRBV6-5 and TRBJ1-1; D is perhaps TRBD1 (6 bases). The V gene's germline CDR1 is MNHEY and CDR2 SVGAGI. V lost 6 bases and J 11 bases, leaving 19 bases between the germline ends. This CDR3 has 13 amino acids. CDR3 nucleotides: TGTGCCAGCAGACAGGACAGTCCGGGAGAGGCTTTCTTT. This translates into CASRQDSPGEAFF.

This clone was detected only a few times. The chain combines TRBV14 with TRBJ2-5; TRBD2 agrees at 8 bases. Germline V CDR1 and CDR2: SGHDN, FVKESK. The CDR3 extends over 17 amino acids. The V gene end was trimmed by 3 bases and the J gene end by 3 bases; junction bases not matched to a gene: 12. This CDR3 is CASSHLGGGRFKETQYF. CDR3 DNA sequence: TGTGCCAGCAGCCATCTCGGGGGCGGGAGGTTTAAAGAGACCCAGTACTTC. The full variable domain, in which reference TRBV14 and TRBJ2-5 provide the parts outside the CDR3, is EAGVTQFPSHSVIEKGQTVTLRCDPISGHDNLYWYRRVMGKEIKFLLHFVKESKQDESGMPNNRFLAERTGGTYSTLKVQPAELEDSGVYFCASSHLGGGRFKETQYFGPGTRLLVL.

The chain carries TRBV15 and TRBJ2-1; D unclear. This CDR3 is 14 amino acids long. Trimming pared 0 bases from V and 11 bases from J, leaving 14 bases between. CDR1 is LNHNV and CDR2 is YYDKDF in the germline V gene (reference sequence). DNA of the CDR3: TGTGCCACCAGCAGAGATGGCGAGAATCGAAAGCAGTTCTTC. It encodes CATSRDGENRKQFF.

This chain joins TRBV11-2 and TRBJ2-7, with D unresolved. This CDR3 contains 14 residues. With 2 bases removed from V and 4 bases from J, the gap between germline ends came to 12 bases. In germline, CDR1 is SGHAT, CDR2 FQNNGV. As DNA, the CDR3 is TGTGCCAGCAGCTTATCCCAGGTTACTTACGAGCAGTACTTC. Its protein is CASSLSQVTYEQYF.

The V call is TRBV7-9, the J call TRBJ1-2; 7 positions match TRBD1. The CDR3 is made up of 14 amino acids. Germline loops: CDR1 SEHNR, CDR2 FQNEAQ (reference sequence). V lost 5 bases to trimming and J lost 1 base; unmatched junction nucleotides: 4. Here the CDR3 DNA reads TGTGCCAGCAGCCCGGGACAGTTTAACTATGGCTACACCTTC. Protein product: CASSPGQFNYGYTF.

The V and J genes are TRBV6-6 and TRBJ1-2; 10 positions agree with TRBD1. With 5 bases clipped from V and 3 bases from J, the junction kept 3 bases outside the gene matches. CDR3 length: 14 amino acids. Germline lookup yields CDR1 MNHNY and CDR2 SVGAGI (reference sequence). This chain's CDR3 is CASSRTGGDYGYTF. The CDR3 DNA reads TGTGCCAGCAGTAGGACAGGGGGGGACTATGGCTACACCTTC.

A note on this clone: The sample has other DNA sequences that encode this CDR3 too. The CDR3 region is CASSTPISATDTQYF. The CDR3 region has the DNA TGTGCCAGCAGCACCCCCATCAGCGCCACAGATACGCAGTATTTT. The V and J genes are TRBV11-2 and TRBJ2-3; unclear D gene. Germline lookup yields CDR1 SGHAT and CDR2 FQNNGV. Trimming pared 5 bases from V and 2 bases from J, leaving 14 bases between. The CDR3 is 15 residues long.

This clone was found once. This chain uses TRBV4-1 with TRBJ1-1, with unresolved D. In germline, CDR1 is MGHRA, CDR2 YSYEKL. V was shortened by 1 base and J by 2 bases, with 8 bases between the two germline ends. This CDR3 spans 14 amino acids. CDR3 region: CASSQGDKNTEAFF. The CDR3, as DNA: TGCGCCAGCAGCCAAGGAGACAAAAACACTGAAGCTTTCTTT.

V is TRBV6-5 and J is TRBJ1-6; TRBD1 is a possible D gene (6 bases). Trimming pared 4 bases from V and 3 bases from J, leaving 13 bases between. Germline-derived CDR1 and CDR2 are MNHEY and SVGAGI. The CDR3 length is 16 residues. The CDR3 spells CASSSKTGVYNSPLHF. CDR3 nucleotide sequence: TGTGCCAGCAGTTCAAAGACAGGAGTCTATAATTCACCCCTCCACTTT.

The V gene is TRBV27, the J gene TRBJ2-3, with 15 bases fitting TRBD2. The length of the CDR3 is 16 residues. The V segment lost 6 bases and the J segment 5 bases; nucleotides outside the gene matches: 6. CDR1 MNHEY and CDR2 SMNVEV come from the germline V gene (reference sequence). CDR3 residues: CASRRTSGGAKDTQYF. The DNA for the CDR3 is TGTGCCAGCAGGCGGACTAGCGGGGGGGCGAAAGATACGCAGTATTTT.

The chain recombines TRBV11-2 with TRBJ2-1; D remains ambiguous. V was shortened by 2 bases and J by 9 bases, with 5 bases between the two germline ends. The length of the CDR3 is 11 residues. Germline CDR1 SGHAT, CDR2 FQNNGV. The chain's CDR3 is CASSLRVEQFF. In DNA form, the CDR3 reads TGTGCCAGCAGCTTACGGGTTGAGCAGTTCTTC.

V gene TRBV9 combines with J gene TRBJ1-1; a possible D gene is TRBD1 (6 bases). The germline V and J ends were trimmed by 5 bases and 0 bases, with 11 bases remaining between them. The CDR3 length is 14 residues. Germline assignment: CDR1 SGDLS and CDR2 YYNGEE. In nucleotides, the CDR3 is TGTGCCAGCAGTCGACAGGCCATGAACACTGAAGCTTTCTTT. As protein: CASSRQAMNTEAFF.